The clone carrying this TCR beta chain was recorded at least ten times. J was trimmed by 3 bases and V by 6 bases; bases with no gene match: 16. Germline V gives CDR1 DFQATT, CDR2 SNEGSKA (reference sequence). The CDR3 covers 17 residues. These data belong to a study of T cells in Graves' hyperthyroidism and ophthalmopathy. The investigators amplified TCR beta CDR3 regions from RNA transcripts. HTBI primers were the set used in a first-round RT-PCR of the TCR CDR3. Using its own MiXCR run on the multiplex PCR reads, TCRdb lists one record per CDR3 protein. The sample consists of 350,000 to 400,000 distinct CDR3 sequences, 15% of them appearing once. Hyperthyroidism was newly diagnosed in patients aged 18 to 65 (duration under 2 months). Investigators excluded patients with uncontrolled infection, other autoimmune disease, pregnancy or lactation.

The sequence derives from a woman aged 25-40 years with Graves' hyperthyroidism. This sequence joins TRBV20-1 and TRBJ2-1, with 8 bases aligning to TRBD2. The source material was blood. The CDR3 region has the DNA TGCAGTGCCACCTATCTAAGCGGGAGAGCTATCTACAATGAGCAGTTCTTC. It specifies CSATYLSGRAIYNEQFF.